Each of the 30 T cell receptor beta chains below was sequenced from the same sample in a study of cytomegalovirus exposure and HLA in healthy donors. PCR primers comprised 60 Vbeta and 13 Jbeta primers. Libraries were prepared by immunoSEQ multiplex PCR; TCRdb keeps only in-frame clonotypes and omits some of them. The data show tens of thousands of clones, with 40% to 60% seen just once and roughly 12% held by the top ten. Sequencing used PBMCs. The receptor source for this set is a human donor in good health.

In this sample, this clone turned up a few times. V and J are TRBV7-9 and TRBJ2-7; 10 nucleotides align to TRBD2. CDR1 is SEHNR and CDR2 is FQNEAQ in the germline V gene (reference sequence). CDR3 length equals 15 residues. The J segment lost 2 bases and the V segment lost 4 bases, leaving 5 bases of the junction unmatched. In nucleotides, the CDR3 is TGTGCCAGCAGCTCTCTAGCGGGGGAAACCTACGAGCAGTACTTC. Its translation is CASSSLAGETYEQYF.

This clone was seen more than once but under ten times. The rearrangement uses TRBV5-1 and TRBJ2-7; 7 bases agree with TRBD1. The germline gives CDR1 SGHRS, CDR2 YFSETQ. This CDR3 spans 16 amino acids. V was pared by 1 base and J by 0 bases, with 7 bases of the junction left unmatched. This chain's CDR3 is CASSLYRGGFSYEQYF. CDR3 DNA sequence: TGCGCCAGCAGCTTGTACAGGGGTGGGTTCTCCTACGAGCAGTACTTC.

About this clone itself: Other nucleotide sequences in the sample specify the same CDR3. The V call is TRBV29-1, the J call TRBJ2-1; the D gene is possibly TRBD2 (5 bases). V shed 4 bases and J shed 0 bases, with 10 bases lying between them. CDR1 is SQVTM and CDR2 is ANQGSEA in the germline V gene. CDR3 length: 14 amino acids. CDR3 bases: TGCAGCGTTGCTTCGGGGAGCTCCTACAATGAGCAGTTCTTC. This translates into CSVASGSSYNEQFF.

This clone occurred a few times. The V gene is TRBV18, the J gene TRBJ1-5; D gene unclear. The V gene's germline CDR1 is KGHSH and CDR2 LQKENI. Trimming left V 0 bases short and J 2 bases short, with 5 bases between. The CDR3 totals 14 residues. CDR3 coding DNA: TGTGCCAGCTCACCACCTCCAGGCAATCAGCCCCAGCATTTT. Amino acids: CASSPPPGNQPQHF.

This clone was seen a few times. V is TRBV19 and J is TRBJ1-1; 8 bases align to TRBD1. The CDR3 length is 18 residues. Germline assignment: CDR1 LNHDA and CDR2 SQIVND (reference sequence). Germline trimming cut 3 bases from V and 1 base from J; bases unmatched to any gene: 13. CDR3: CASSILGARQGTNTEAFF. The CDR3 DNA follows: TGTGCCAGTAGTATTTTGGGGGCAAGACAGGGGACGAACACTGAAGCTTTCTTT.

CDR3 loop: CASTKNTEAFF. The CDR3 DNA is TGTGCCAGCACCAAGAACACTGAAGCTTTCTTT. V usage is TRBV5-4 and J usage is TRBJ1-1; D gene ambiguous. Trimming pared 6 bases from V and 1 base from J, leaving 4 bases between. CDR1 and CDR2 (germline): SGHNT, YYREEE (reference sequence). The CDR3 sequence is 11 residues long.

The genes are TRBV6-1 and TRBJ2-7; D is perhaps TRBD2 (6 bases). This CDR3 region has 13 residues. Germline values: CDR1 MNHNS, CDR2 SASEGT. The V end lost 6 bases, the J end lost 5 bases, and 14 bases lay between the germline ends. The CDR3 is CASRGGSRNEQYF. CDR3 DNA sequence: TGTGCCAGCAGGGGGGGTTCACGGAACGAGCAGTACTTC.

The chain combines TRBV4-3 with TRBJ1-4; the match to TRBD1 covers 7 bases. Trimming took 1 base from V and 3 from J; bases not matched to a gene: 5. The CDR3 extends over 16 amino acids. Per the germline V gene, CDR1 is LGHNA and CDR2 is YSLEER. CDR3 sequence (DNA): TGCGCCAGCAGCCAAGGGAGGGGGCTGTCTAATGAAAAACTGTTTTTT. This gives the protein CASSQGRGLSNEKLFF.

The chain recombines TRBV9 with TRBJ1-2; 7 positions agree with TRBD1. The J segment lost 4 bases and the V segment lost 0 bases, leaving 3 bases of the junction unmatched. The germline V gene encodes CDR1 SGDLS and CDR2 YYNGEE. The CDR3 contains 14 residues. The CDR3 protein is CASSVDRGRYGYTF. The CDR3 bases are TGTGCCAGCAGCGTAGACAGGGGCCGCTATGGCTACACCTTC.

The chain joins TRBV7-2 to TRBJ1-5; 11 nucleotides line up with TRBD1. Germline V gives CDR1 SGHTA, CDR2 FQGNSA. The CDR3 is 14 amino acids. Trimming at V came to 5 bases and at J to 5 bases, leaving 2 bases not matched to a gene. The DNA for the CDR3 is TGTGCCAGCAGCCGGGACAGGGGGGATCAGCCCCAGCATTTT. It is translated as CASSRDRGDQPQHF.

This chain joins TRBV7-8 and TRBJ2-5; 8 bases map to TRBD2. The germline gives CDR1 SGHVS, CDR2 FQNEAQ. V lost 8 bases and J lost 4; bases outside the gene matches: 3. The length of the CDR3 is 12 residues. CDR3 protein: CASRSGGETQYF. The CDR3 DNA follows: TGTGCCAGCCGGAGCGGGGGAGAGACCCAGTACTTC. Combining the CDR3 with reference TRBV7-8 and TRBJ2-5 gives the whole variable domain GAGVSQSPRYKVAKRGQDVALRCDPISGHVSLFWYQQALGQGPEFLTYFQNEAQLDKSGLPSDRFFAERPEGSVSTLKIQRTQQEDSAVYLCASRSGGETQYFGPGTRLLVL.

V is TRBV6-6 and J is TRBJ1-1; D is possibly TRBD1 (5 bases). V was shortened by 7 bases and J by 1 base, with 10 bases between the two germline ends. CDR1 and CDR2 from the germline V gene are MNHNY and SVGAGI (reference sequence). The CDR3 sequence is 13 residues long. The CDR3 loop is CASIAGPNTEAFF. The DNA for the CDR3 is TGTGCCAGCATAGCAGGGCCGAACACTGAAGCTTTCTTT.

This clone was recorded a few times. The chain recombines TRBV4-2 with TRBJ2-5; D unclear. This CDR3 is built from 13 residues. V lost 3 bases, J lost 3 bases, and 8 bases lay in between. In germline, CDR1 is LGHNA, CDR2 YNFKEQ. The CDR3 here is CASSQTSEETQYF. CDR3 bases: TGTGCCAGCAGCCAGACCAGCGAAGAGACCCAGTACTTC.

This clone was recorded once. The chain links TRBV11-2 to TRBJ1-1; TRBD1 agrees at 7 bases. Germline trimming cut 3 bases from V and 0 bases from J; bases unmatched to any gene: 13. The CDR3 has 18 residues. CDR1 is SGHAT and CDR2 is FQNNGV in the germline V gene. CDR3 in DNA: TGTGCCAGCAGCTTTTCGGTTCAGACAGGGCTCATGAACACTGAAGCTTTCTTT. Translating gives CASSFSVQTGLMNTEAFF.

This clone was counted only a few times. At one end, the junction sequence differs from germline, possibly due to a read error. Written as DNA, the CDR3 is TGCGCCAGCGGCTTAGGGGTCGGCTACACCTTC. Its translation is CASGLGVGYTF. The gene calls are TRBV5-1 and TRBJ1-2; possibly TRBD1 for D (5 bases). The CDR3 covers 11 residues. Germline V gene sequence: CDR1 SGHRS, CDR2 YFSETQ.

This clone was picked up a small number of times. This chain connects TRBV4-2 to TRBJ2-1; D is possibly TRBD2 (5 bases). The germline V gene has CDR1 LGHNA and CDR2 YNFKEQ. The CDR3 has 14 residues. The V and J ends lost 0 bases and 6 bases respectively, with 9 bases between them. The CDR3 coding sequence is TGTGCCAGCAGCCAAGACTTAGAGGGCAATGAGCAGTTCTTC. This translates into CASSQDLEGNEQFF.

This clone was found a few times. The chain links TRBV2 to TRBJ2-5, with a tentative D call TRBD1 (8 bases). The V gene's germline CDR1 is SNHLY and CDR2 FYNNEI. V was trimmed by 8 bases and J by 5 bases, leaving 21 bases between them. The CDR3 is 15 residues long. The CDR3 reads CASATQQGGTETQYF. CDR3 sequence (DNA): TGTGCCAGCGCCACGCAACAGGGGGGGACGGAGACCCAGTACTTC.

This chain uses TRBV11-2 with TRBJ2-5, with a weak D call TRBD2 (5 bases). Germline V gene sequence: CDR1 SGHAT, CDR2 FQNNGV. CDR3 length equals 17 residues. V gave up 7 bases and J gave up 2 bases, with 23 bases separating them. CDR3 residues: CASTLGSGPMLQETQYF. The CDR3 DNA is TGTGCCAGCACACTAGGGTCCGGACCCATGCTTCAAGAGACCCAGTACTTC.

The V and J genes are TRBV10-2 and TRBJ2-7; weak D call: TRBD1 (6 bases). V dropped 11 bases and J dropped 2 bases, with 19 bases sitting between them. CDR3 length equals 14 residues. CDR1 is WSHSY and CDR2 is SAAADI in the germline V gene. The CDR3 DNA follows: TGCGCCGCTACACAGGGAGTGCGGGCCTACGAGCAGTACTTC. It is translated as CAATQGVRAYEQYF.

This sequence joins TRBV6-4 and TRBJ2-7, with a weak D call TRBD2 (6 bases). Trimming left V 2 bases short and J 5 bases short, with 22 bases between. The CDR3 sequence is 17 residues long. CDR1 is MRHNA, CDR2 SNTAGT, per germline. Here the CDR3 DNA reads TGTGCCAGCAGTGACCCCGTTGCGGGGAAGACGGAAAACGAGCAGTACTTC. The encoded protein is CASSDPVAGKTENEQYF.

The J gene is TRBJ2-3, the V gene TRBV28, with 8 bases matching TRBD1. J was trimmed by 4 bases and V by 6 bases; bases with no gene match: 9. The V gene's germline CDR1 is MDHEN and CDR2 SYDVKM. The CDR3 covers 15 residues. The CDR3 here is CASRTRQGFSDTQYF. The CDR3 nucleotides read TGTGCCAGCAGAACCCGACAGGGGTTCTCAGATACGCAGTATTTT.

This clone was observed a handful of times. The gene calls are TRBV5-1 and TRBJ2-3; 8 positions agree with TRBD2. The CDR3 runs to 15 residues. After removal of 8 bases from V and 2 bases from J, the junction contained 10 bases not matched to a gene. The germline gives CDR1 SGHRS, CDR2 YFSETQ. CDR3 amino acids: CASRSGGSFTDTQYF. CDR3 sequence (DNA): TGCGCCAGTCGGAGCGGGGGTTCCTTCACAGATACGCAGTATTTT.

The chain links TRBV5-4 to TRBJ2-1; TRBD1 matches 9 bases. Germline values: CDR1 SGHNT, CDR2 YYREEE (reference sequence). The trim removed 4 bases at V and 3 bases at J, leaving 5 bases unmatched. CDR3 length: 15 amino acids. CDR3 DNA: TGTGCCAGCAGCAGGACAGGGGCCCGCTACAATGAGCAGTTCTTC. Translating it yields CASSRTGARYNEQFF.

This rearrangement joins TRBV11-2 to TRBJ1-1, with a possible D match to TRBD1 (5 bases). From germline, CDR1 is SGHAT and CDR2 FQNNGV. This CDR3 is 12 amino acids long. With 9 bases removed from V and 5 bases from J, the gap between germline ends came to 13 bases. The CDR3 loop reads CASQSGRTEAFF. The CDR3 bases are TGTGCCAGTCAATCAGGGCGAACTGAAGCTTTCTTT.

Only a few counts were recorded for this clone. The chain employs TRBV2 and TRBJ2-1; TRBD2 matches at 15 bases. From germline, CDR1 is SNHLY and CDR2 FYNNEI. The CDR3 has 18 amino acids. Trimming at V came to 4 bases and at J to 7 bases, leaving 11 bases not matched to a gene. In DNA form, the CDR3 reads TGTGCCAGCAGTGGCCGGACTAGCGGGGGGGCGGGTGGTAATGAGCAGTTCTTC. Protein product: CASSGRTSGGAGGNEQFF.

The chain links TRBV5-8 to TRBJ1-1; TRBD1 matches at 10 bases. Germline V gene data show CDR1 as SGHTS and CDR2 as YDEGEE. V lost 4 bases and J lost 2; bases outside the gene matches: 5. This CDR3 contains 15 residues. The CDR3 nucleotides are TGTGCCAGCAGCGCCTGGGACAGGGGAAACACTGAAGCTTTCTTT. Translated: CASSAWDRGNTEAFF.

This clone was found a few times. The chain has TRBV5-4 and TRBJ2-5, with 11 bases fitting TRBD2. The J call may be mistaken, given a closer DNA end match to TRBJ2-7. The CDR3 has 15 residues. CDR1 is SGHNT, CDR2 YYREEE, per germline (reference sequence). CDR3 residues: CASRVGLAESYEQYF. For the CDR3, the DNA is TGTGCCAGCAGGGTGGGACTAGCGGAGTCCTACGAGCAGTACTTC.

This clone came up a few times. The gene calls are TRBV6-1 and TRBJ1-2; the D gene is possibly TRBD1 (5 bases). CDR1 MNHNS and CDR2 SASEGT come from the germline V gene. This CDR3 spans 12 amino acids. Trimming left V 3 bases short and J 5 bases short, with 7 bases between. CDR3 DNA: TGTGCCAGCAGTGAGGGGCGTTATGGCTACACCTTC. Amino acids: CASSEGRYGYTF.

This clone came up a few times. The rearrangement uses TRBV6-5 and TRBJ1-1; weak D call: TRBD1 (5 bases). From germline, CDR1 is MNHEY and CDR2 SVGAGI. The V gene lost 2 bases and the J gene lost 2 bases, with 15 bases spanning the gap. This CDR3 contains 16 residues. The CDR3 loop reads CASSYLSGRSNTEAFF. For the CDR3, the DNA is TGTGCCAGCAGTTACCTGTCAGGGCGGTCCAACACTGAAGCTTTCTTT.

This sequence joins TRBV2 and TRBJ2-5; possibly TRBD1 for D (7 bases). The DNA end is more similar to TRBJ2-7, so the J call may be wrong. There are 14 residues in the CDR3. CDR1 is SNHLY and CDR2 is FYNNEI in the germline V gene. CDR3 sequence reads: CASSAEGASYEQYF. The CDR3 DNA reads as TGTGCCAGCAGTGCGGAGGGGGCGAGCTACGAGCAGTACTTC.